Here is one T cell receptor (beta chain) with its context. This clone has only a few counts. Its antigen specificity is not known. The input lacks base qualities; no much larger clone sits a single base away. The donors were healthy, HIV-negative adults with no recently reported acute infections or vaccinations. All donors were Caucasian adults living in Nashville, Tennessee, USA. For unsorted samples, 90 million or so PBMCs were counted and genomic DNA was extracted with the QIAamp DNA Blood Mini kit. After blood collection by leukapheresis, PBMCs were isolated using Ficoll-Histopaque density gradient centrifugation and then cryopreserved in the vapor phase of liquid nitrogen. Using the deep immunoSEQ assay, multiplex PCR amplified TCR CDR3 regions from genomic DNA. Extracted genomic DNA from each cell subset was distributed evenly across all wells of several immunoSEQ 96-well plates, and each plate was treated as a replicate. Each replicate PCR for unsorted PBMC received 300 to 350 ng genomic DNA, equal to approximately 30,000 T cell genomes. Unsorted PBMC genomic DNA was sequenced across ten immunoSEQ deep assay plates. Purified libraries were quantified with a Qubit 3.0 fluorometer, sized on a Bioanalyzer 2100, and re-quantified with the KAPA Library Quantification kit. Every immunoSEQ 96-well plate was sequenced on a dedicated single-read 150-cycle Illumina NextSeq 550 flow cell. Per the source publication's procedure: The immunoSEQ output contained only junctional sequences without quality scores, so filtering could not match that applied to full-length reads. Sequences were annotated with PyIR, a Python wrapper for IgBLAST v1.9, and V/J genes and CDR3 were assigned using IMGT germline references. Reads were removed for weak V/J assignments (E-value above 1e-6), missing CDR3, stop codons, out-of-frame junctions, or ambiguous translated residues. V3J clonotypes were defined as sequences sharing an identical inferred V gene, J gene, and CDR3 amino acid sequence. Percentage overlap between repertoires was calculated by dividing the number of shared unique clonotypes by the size of the smaller repertoire. RTK rarefaction, the Chao1 estimator, and Recon v2.1 estimates of unobserved clonotypes were used to assess repertoire richness. TCRdb's version of the immuneACCESS table is confined to in-frame rearrangements and falls short of the full clone set. An unresolved V gene accounts for under half of the shortfall where checked; the remainder is of unknown origin. That table gives V, J and clone size, and the DNA gave D and trimming. This sample comprises about 100,000 clones, roughly 45% of them detected only once. About 15% of the sample lies in the top ten.

This sample was taken from a study of shared clonotypes between healthy human individuals (dated by TCRdb to 2019 to 2021). For context, the study as a whole: The cohort included a few men and two women between 18 and 49 years of age. To estimate repertoire size and how much clonotype sharing occurs between individuals, the study deeply sequenced the blood TCR repertoires of several healthy adults. Between about 0.9 and 10 billion PBMCs per donor were obtained by leukapheresis. To increase sequencing depth and limit assay-specific biases, TCR repertoire library preparation and sequencing were carried out by different laboratories using diverse techniques.

Broad study findings and their caveats: Pairwise subsampling indicated that sequencing depth was expected to affect the degree of clonotype sharing among donors. Sampling was restricted to blood, and TCR repertoires in tissues likely differ from the TCR repertoires found in blood. Because the study included only a small number of donors, the genetic and exposure-history diversity represented was limited.

The germline V gene (reference sequence) provides CDR1 GTSNPN and CDR2 SVGIG. Counted from cysteine to phenylalanine, this CDR3 has 12 amino acids. Kept here is only the CDR3 DNA, which spans 36 bases and is read in frame from base 1. V was cut back by 1 base and J by 7 bases, leaving a gap of 10 bases between them. Specimen: PBMCs. This receptor chain uses TRBV30 and TRBJ1-2; perhaps TRBD1 is the D gene, with 5 bases matching. The receptor's source is a woman between 40 and 50 years old in good health. Some clones in this sample may be carry-over from other donors' samples. The nucleotide sequence is TGTGCCTGGAGTGAACAGGCCGGTGGCTACACCTTC. The encoded protein is CAWSEQAGGYTF.